This T cell receptor beta chain was captured in a study of T cell changes during pregnancy in multiple sclerosis (dated by TCRdb to about 2019). Some background on the complete study: The study examined how the T cell repertoire changed over the course of pregnancy in women with multiple sclerosis.

About this clone itself: Its antigen target is currently unknown. It has no much larger one-base neighbor in the sample; base qualities were not kept.

Libraries came from the immunoSEQ multiplex PCR assay. Entries here come from immuneACCESS through TCRdb and include only in-frame sequences with V and J called. Some clones fail to appear in such tables; in the studies checked, an unresolved V gene covers under half of the shortfall, and the cause of the remainder is unknown. The sample table contains under 85,000 clones; only one count was recorded for approximately 94% of them. About 0.6% of the sample belongs to the ten largest clones. V ends up 10 bases short and J 4 bases short, with an unmatched junction base count of 4. The CDR3, from cysteine to phenylalanine, totals 12 residues. Just the 36-base CDR3 DNA is kept, in frame starting at base 1. Based on the germline V gene (reference sequence), the CDR1 and CDR2 sequences are SSHAT and FNYEAQ.

The material sequenced was peripheral blood, taken in the third trimester of pregnancy. Rearrangement joined TRBV7-7 to TRBJ1-2, and 9 junctional nucleotides match TRBD1. This clonotype was obtained from a female donor with multiple sclerosis, enrolled in a pregnancy study. CDR3 reads: CAIDRGAYGYTF. The DNA reads TGTGCCATAGACAGGGGGGCCTATGGCTACACCTTC.